These T cell receptor beta chains were read from a single sample in a study of blood T cell repertoires in COVID-19. The assay was immunoSEQ multiplex PCR, and TCRdb's table has in-frame clones only and misses some. Here the sample spans a few hundred thousand clones, around nine tenths being singletons. Sequencing was done on a sample of PBMCs or T cells enriched from blood (not recorded which). The receptors come from a woman aged 45-65 years who had recovered from COVID-19. The CDR3 runs from the conserved cysteine through the conserved F or W. Each record gives: CDR3 length, D gene, V gene, J gene, CDR3 protein. The D gene is left open where the match is weak.

len: 13; d_gene: NA; v_gene: TRBV18; j_gene: TRBJ1-2; CDR3aa: CASSDSALSDYTF
len: 14; d_gene: TRBD1; v_gene: TRBV7-2; j_gene: TRBJ2-1; CDR3aa: CASSRDRRYNEQFF
len: 13; d_gene: NA; v_gene: TRBV2; j_gene: TRBJ1-5; CDR3aa: CASSRQGGQPQHF
len: 19; d_gene: TRBD2; v_gene: TRBV19; j_gene: TRBJ2-1; CDR3aa: CASSRTGTSGGFGYNEQFF
len: 19; d_gene: TRBD1; v_gene: TRBV3-1/TRBV3-2; j_gene: TRBJ2-6; CDR3aa: CASSQGESRGFSGANVLTF
len: 14; d_gene: NA; v_gene: TRBV29-1; j_gene: TRBJ1-3; CDR3aa: CSVMTPGSGNTIYF
len: 15; d_gene: TRBD1; v_gene: TRBV5-1; j_gene: TRBJ1-1; CDR3aa: CASSSTGGSYTEAFF
len: 11; d_gene: TRBD1; v_gene: TRBV20-1; j_gene: TRBJ1-1; CDR3aa: CSAFRTGRAFF
len: 12; d_gene: TRBD1; v_gene: TRBV7-9; j_gene: TRBJ1-3; CDR3aa: CASSRQGSTIYF
len: 13; d_gene: TRBD1; v_gene: TRBV27; j_gene: TRBJ2-7; CDR3aa: CASLSTNRGEQYF
len: 15; d_gene: NA; v_gene: TRBV4-3; j_gene: TRBJ2-3; CDR3aa: CASSQDPVATDTQYF
len: 15; d_gene: NA; v_gene: TRBV7-3; j_gene: TRBJ1-1; CDR3aa: CASSLTLGGNTEAFF
len: 13; d_gene: NA; v_gene: TRBV7-8; j_gene: TRBJ2-1; CDR3aa: CASSLLLHNEQFF
len: 15; d_gene: NA; v_gene: TRBV30; j_gene: TRBJ1-1; CDR3aa: CAWSPPTGDFLEAFF
len: 15; d_gene: NA; v_gene: TRBV7-2; j_gene: TRBJ2-3; CDR3aa: CASSFQGGQTDTQYF
len: 15; d_gene: NA; v_gene: TRBV11-3; j_gene: TRBJ2-1; CDR3aa: CASSFGQAYYNEQFF
len: 12; d_gene: NA; v_gene: TRBV7-9; j_gene: TRBJ2-7; CDR3aa: CASSEGGYEQYF
len: 15; d_gene: NA; v_gene: TRBV5-1; j_gene: TRBJ1-6; CDR3aa: CASSPMSRVRSPLHF
len: 16; d_gene: TRBD1; v_gene: TRBV24-1; j_gene: TRBJ2-2; CDR3aa: CATSDPGQGASGELFF
len: 13; d_gene: NA; v_gene: TRBV9; j_gene: TRBJ1-5; CDR3aa: CASSVADNQPQHF
len: 13; d_gene: NA; v_gene: TRBV27; j_gene: TRBJ2-7; CDR3aa: CASSYGQASEQYF
len: 14; d_gene: TRBD1; v_gene: TRBV28; j_gene: TRBJ1-2; CDR3aa: CASSLQQGGYGYTF
len: 13; d_gene: NA; v_gene: TRBV28; j_gene: TRBJ1-6; CDR3aa: CATSVGYNSPLHF
len: 15; d_gene: TRBD1; v_gene: TRBV3-1/TRBV3-2; j_gene: TRBJ1-2; CDR3aa: CASKQSDRAYYGYTF
len: 15; d_gene: TRBD2; v_gene: TRBV9; j_gene: TRBJ2-1; CDR3aa: CASSEGTSGDYEQFF
len: 17; d_gene: TRBD2; v_gene: TRBV4-2; j_gene: TRBJ2-3; CDR3aa: CASSQEGDGLAADTQYF
len: 12; d_gene: NA; v_gene: TRBV12-3/TRBV12-4; j_gene: TRBJ1-5; CDR3aa: CASSFSGQPQHF